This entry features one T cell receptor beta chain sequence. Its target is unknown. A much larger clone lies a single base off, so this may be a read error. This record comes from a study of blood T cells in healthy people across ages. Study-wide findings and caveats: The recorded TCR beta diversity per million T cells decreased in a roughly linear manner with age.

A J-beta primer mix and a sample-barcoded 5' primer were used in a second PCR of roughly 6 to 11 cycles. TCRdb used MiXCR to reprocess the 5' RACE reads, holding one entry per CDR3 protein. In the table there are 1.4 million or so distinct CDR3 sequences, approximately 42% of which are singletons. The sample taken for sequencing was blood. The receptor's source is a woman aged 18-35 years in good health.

The CDR3 coding sequence is TGCAGCGTTGAAACTAGCAGAGCCTACGAGCAGTACTTC. It encodes CSVETSRAYEQYF. This chain joins TRBV29-1 and TRBJ2-7; tentative D call: TRBD2 (6 bases). Germline assignment: CDR1 SQVTM and CDR2 ANQGSEA. This CDR3 region has 13 residues. V was shortened by 2 bases and J by 2 bases, with 10 bases between the two germline ends.